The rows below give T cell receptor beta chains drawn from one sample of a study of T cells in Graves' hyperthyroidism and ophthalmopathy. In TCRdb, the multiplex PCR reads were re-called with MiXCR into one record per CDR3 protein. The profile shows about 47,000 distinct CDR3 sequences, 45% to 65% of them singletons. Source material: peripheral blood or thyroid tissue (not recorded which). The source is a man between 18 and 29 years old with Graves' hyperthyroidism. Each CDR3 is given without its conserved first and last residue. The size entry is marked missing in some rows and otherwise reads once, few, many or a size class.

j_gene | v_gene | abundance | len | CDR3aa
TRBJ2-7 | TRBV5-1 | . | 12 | ASSGTGGDYEQY
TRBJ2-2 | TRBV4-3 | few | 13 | ASSQDVGSAGELF
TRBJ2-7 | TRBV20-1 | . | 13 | SAGFAGGISYEQY
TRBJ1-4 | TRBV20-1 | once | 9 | SAREVEKLF
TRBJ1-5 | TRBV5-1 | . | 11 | ASREDSNQPQH
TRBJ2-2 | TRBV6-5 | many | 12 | ASSYSRGTGELF
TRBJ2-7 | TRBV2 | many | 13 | ASRITSGRIDEQY
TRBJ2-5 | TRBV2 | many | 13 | ASTSGMVLPGTQY
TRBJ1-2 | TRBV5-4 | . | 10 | ASSLGGDGYT
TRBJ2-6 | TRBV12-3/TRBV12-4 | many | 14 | ASSSRQGEGANVLT
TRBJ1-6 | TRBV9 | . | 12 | ASSGQGHNSPLH
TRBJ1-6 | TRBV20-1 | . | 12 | SARAPGENSPLH
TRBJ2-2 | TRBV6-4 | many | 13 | ASSGTSGDTGELF
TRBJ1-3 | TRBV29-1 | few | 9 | SVEDNGSIY
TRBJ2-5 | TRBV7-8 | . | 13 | ASSLELGLGQPQY
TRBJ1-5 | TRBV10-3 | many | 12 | ATRQGYSNQPQH
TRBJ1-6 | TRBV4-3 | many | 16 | ASSQEKGTSSYNSPLH
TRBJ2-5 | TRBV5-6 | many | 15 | ASSRSLAGVYQETQY
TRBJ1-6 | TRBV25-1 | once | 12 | ASSATGYNSPLH
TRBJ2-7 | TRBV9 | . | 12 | ASSASGSGEEQY
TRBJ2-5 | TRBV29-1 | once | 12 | SVDVLAVEETQY
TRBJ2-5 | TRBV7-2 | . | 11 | ASSRSYQETQY
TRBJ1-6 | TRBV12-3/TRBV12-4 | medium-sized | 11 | ASSRQGPSPLH
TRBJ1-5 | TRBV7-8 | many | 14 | ASSLARPYVGQPQH
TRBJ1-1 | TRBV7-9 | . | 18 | ASSSSSPGQGRSRNTEAF
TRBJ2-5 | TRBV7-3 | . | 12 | ASSSSGPGETQY
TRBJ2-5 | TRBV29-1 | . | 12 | SVRTGGGQETQY
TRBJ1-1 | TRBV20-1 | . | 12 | SARDGQRGGRAF
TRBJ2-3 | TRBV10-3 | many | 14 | AIEKGTSGNTDTQY
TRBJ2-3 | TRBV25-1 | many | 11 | ASLAWSTDTQY
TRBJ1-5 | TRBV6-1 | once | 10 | ARDQGGQPQH
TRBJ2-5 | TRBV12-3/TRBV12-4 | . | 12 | ASSSSDSLETQY
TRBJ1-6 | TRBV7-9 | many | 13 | ASSLSLGADSPLH
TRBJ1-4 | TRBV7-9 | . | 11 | ASSPSTGEKLF
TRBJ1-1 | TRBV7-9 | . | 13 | ASSLGGGVNTEAF
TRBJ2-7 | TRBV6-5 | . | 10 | AISYTDYEQY
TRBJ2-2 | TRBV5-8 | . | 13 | ASSFPGQSTGELF
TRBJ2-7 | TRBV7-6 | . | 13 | ASSVGQGVSYEQY
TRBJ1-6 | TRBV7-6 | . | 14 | ASSLVAGGSNSPLH
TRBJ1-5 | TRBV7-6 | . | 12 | ASSKDLTGPSQH
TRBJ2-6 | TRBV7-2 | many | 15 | ASSLILGGAGANVLT
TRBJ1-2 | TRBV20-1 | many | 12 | SAGRDRVIYGYT
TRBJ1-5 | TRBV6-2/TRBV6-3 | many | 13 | ASRSIQGQTLPQH
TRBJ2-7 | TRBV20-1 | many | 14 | SAREMRAGLGYEQY
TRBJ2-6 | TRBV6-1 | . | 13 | AASRGGTGANVLT
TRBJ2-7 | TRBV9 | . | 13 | ASSVTGTSGYEQY
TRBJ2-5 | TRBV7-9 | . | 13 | ASSAFSGSLETQY
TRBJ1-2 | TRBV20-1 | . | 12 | SARGQGVGYGYT
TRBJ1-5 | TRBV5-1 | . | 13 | ASSSGTGVNQPQH
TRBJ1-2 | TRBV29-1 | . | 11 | SVPTGRDYGYT
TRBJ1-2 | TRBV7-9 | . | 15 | ASSFFSGEETNYGYT
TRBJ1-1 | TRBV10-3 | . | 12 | AINSRGSGTEAF
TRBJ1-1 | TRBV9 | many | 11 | ASSEQGGTEAF